A single sample gave rise to the 5 T cell receptor beta chains below, sequenced in a study of OX40 agonist ivuxolimab in advanced cancers. The library was built by means of the immunoSEQ multiplex PCR assay. TCRdb stores this immuneACCESS table with in-frame sequences only. Part of the clones is absent; in the studies checked, under half of the shortfall reflects unresolved V genes, and no reason is known for the rest. The sample includes about 66,000 clones, with 81% observed a single time. About 5% of the sample belongs to the ten largest clones. The material was CD4+ or CD8+ T cells sorted from blood, obtained in a trial of the OX40 agonist ivuxolimab. The receptors come from an adult with an advanced solid tumor such as melanoma, head and neck, liver or kidney cancer.

The chain is built from TRBV6-4 and TRBJ2-3; 8 bases are shared with TRBD1. The CDR3 has 15 residues. The trim removed 6 bases at V and 4 bases at J, leaving 9 bases unmatched. Germline V CDR1 and CDR2: MRHNA, SNTAGT. The chain's CDR3 is CASSEAGGSSDTQYF. The CDR3 bases are TGTGCCAGCAGCGAAGCAGGGGGCAGTTCAGATACGCAGTATTTT.

V is TRBV6-5 and J is TRBJ1-1; 12 bases line up with TRBD1. The CDR3 contains 15 residues. Trimming cost V 6 bases and J 7 bases; bases outside gene matches: 9. Germline loops: CDR1 MNHEY, CDR2 SVGAGI. CDR3 DNA: TGTGCCAGCAGGGACGCCGGGACAGGGGGCGGTGAAGCTTTCTTT. This encodes CASRDAGTGGGEAFF.

This chain uses TRBV9 with TRBJ2-5, with a weak D call TRBD2 (5 bases). There are 14 residues in the CDR3. Looked up from germline, CDR1 is SGDLS and CDR2 is YYNGEE. V dropped 0 bases and J dropped 4 bases, with 10 bases sitting between them. CDR3 sequence (DNA): TGTGCCAGCAGCGTAGATCGGGGATCAGAGACCCAGTACTTC. It specifies CASSVDRGSETQYF.

The chain carries TRBV10-3 and TRBJ1-2; unclear D gene. The V and J ends lost 4 bases and 4 bases respectively, with 7 bases between them. Germline-derived CDR1 and CDR2 are ENHRY and SYGVKD. CDR3 length equals 12 residues. The CDR3 sequence: CAISGSVYGYTF. In nucleotides, the CDR3 is TGTGCCATCAGTGGTTCGGTCTATGGCTACACCTTC.

The CDR3: CASEEYAGAEAFF. Here the CDR3 DNA reads TGTGCCAGCGAAGAATACGCGGGGGCTGAAGCTTTCTTT. This chain links TRBV18 with TRBJ1-1; a weak D match, TRBD1 (5 bases). Germline CDR1 and CDR2: KGHSH and LQKENI. V was shortened by 8 bases and J by 6 bases, with 16 bases between the two germline ends. The CDR3 has 13 amino acids. The full variable domain, with the rest looked up from reference TRBV18 and TRBJ1-1, is NAGVMQNPRHLVRRRGQEARLRCSPMKGHSHVYWYRQLPEEGLKFMVYLQKENIIDESGMPKERFSAEFPKEGPSILRIQQVVRGDSAAYFCASEEYAGAEAFFGQGTRLTVV.